A single sample is the source of the 11 T cell receptor beta chains below, sequenced in a study of blood T cell repertoires in COVID-19. Generated by immunoSEQ multiplex PCR, the TCRdb table keeps only in-frame clones and is missing some. The table shows roughly 170,000 clones, with approximately 86% occurring only once. The material sequenced was peripheral blood. Receptor source: a man aged 40-49 years with active or convalescent COVID-19.

CDR3 region: CASSLGRVGNQPQHF. CDR3 DNA: TGTGCCAGCAGCTTGGGCAGGGTCGGCAATCAGCCCCAGCATTTT. V and J are TRBV7-6 and TRBJ1-5; D perhaps matches TRBD1 (5 bases). Trimming cost V 3 bases and J 2 bases, with 11 bases left between them. This CDR3 is 15 amino acids long. Germline loops: CDR1 SGHVS, CDR2 FNYEAQ.

This clone has a handful of counts. The J gene is TRBJ1-1, the V gene TRBV12-5, with D perhaps matching TRBD1 (5 bases). Germline CDR1 and CDR2: LGHNT and FRNRAP. Trimming shortened V by 5 bases and J by 0 bases, and 10 bases separated the two germline ends. The CDR3 has 14 residues. In nucleotides, the CDR3 is TGTGCTAGTGGTCCACAGGTTATGAACACTGAAGCTTTCTTT. Amino acid sequence: CASGPQVMNTEAFF. The full variable domain, with the rest looked up from reference TRBV12-5 and TRBJ1-1, is DARVTQTPRHKVTEMGQEVTMRCQPILGHNTVFWYRQTMMQGLELLAYFRNRAPLDDSGMPKDRFSAEMPDATLATLKIQPSEPRDSAVYFCASGPQVMNTEAFFGQGTRLTVV.

V and J are TRBV5-4 and TRBJ1-1; no definite D call. Trimming left V 0 bases short and J 1 base short, with 7 bases between. This CDR3 contains 14 residues. Germline lookup yields CDR1 SGHNT and CDR2 YYREEE (reference sequence). In DNA form, the CDR3 reads TGTGCCAGCAGCTTGGTAGAGGGGAACACTGAAGCTTTCTTT. Amino acid sequence: CASSLVEGNTEAFF. Variable domain in full (rest from reference TRBV5-4 and TRBJ1-1): ETGVTQSPTHLIKTRGQQVTLRCSSQSGHNTVSWYQQALGQGPQFIFQYYREEENGRGNFPPRFSGLQFPNYSSELNVNALELDDSALYLCASSLVEGNTEAFFGQGTRLTVV.

The V gene is TRBV29-1, the J gene TRBJ1-6; D may be TRBD1 (5 bases). The CDR3 is 13 amino acids. Germline V gene lookup returns CDR1 SQVTM and CDR2 ANQGSEA. The ends were cut back, 3 bases at V and 10 bases at J, with 13 bases in the middle. The CDR3 bases are TGCAGCGTTGAGCGGGGGACGGGATCACCCCTCCACTTT. This sequence encodes CSVERGTGSPLHF.

This clone was found once. Additional DNA sequences in this sample encode the identical CDR3. The chain links TRBV7-9 to TRBJ1-1; possibly TRBD1 for D (6 bases). This CDR3 is 14 amino acids long. V lost 2 bases and J lost 1, with 8 bases in between. Germline lookup yields CDR1 SEHNR and CDR2 FQNEAQ (reference sequence). The CDR3 DNA reads as TGTGCCAGCAGCTTACAACAGGGGAACACTGAAGCTTTCTTT. This gives the protein CASSLQQGNTEAFF.

In DNA, the CDR3 is TGTGCCAGCAGCTTGTTACAGGGCTATGGCTACACCTTC. Protein product: CASSLLQGYGYTF. J is TRBJ1-2 and V is TRBV5-6; the D gene is possibly TRBD1 (6 bases). The CDR3 extends over 13 amino acids. Germline CDR1 and CDR2: SGHDT and YYEEEE. V lost 1 base to trimming and J lost 4 bases, with 8 bases between them. The full variable domain, in which reference TRBV5-6 and TRBJ1-2 provide the parts outside the CDR3, is DAGVTQSPTHLIKTRGQQVTLRCSPKSGHDTVSWYQQALGQGPQFIFQYYEEEERQRGNFPDRFSGHQFPNYSSELNVNALLLGDSALYLCASSLLQGYGYTFGSGTRLTVV.

The chain links TRBV21-1 to TRBJ1-2; the table calls TRBD1, which could not be checked here. TRBV21-1 is a recognized pseudogene. The CDR3 has 13 residues. CDR3 nucleotide sequence: TGTGCCAGCAGCAGGGACAGGAACTATGGCTACACCTTC. The encoded protein is CASSRDRNYGYTF.

The chain carries TRBV5-8 and TRBJ1-2; 9 nucleotides match TRBD1. Germline V lookup: CDR1 SGHTS, CDR2 YDEGEE. The junction had 1 base not matched to a gene; V was cut back by 0 bases and J by 4 bases. CDR3 length: 14 amino acids. CDR3: CASSLGQGVYGYTF. The CDR3 nucleotides read TGTGCCAGCAGCTTGGGACAGGGGGTCTATGGCTACACCTTC.

The chain recombines TRBV7-2 with TRBJ1-3; the D gene is possibly TRBD1 (6 bases). CDR1 and CDR2 (germline): SGHTA, FQGNSA. The CDR3 totals 16 residues. The V gene lost 5 bases and the J gene lost 3 bases, with 17 bases spanning the gap. The CDR3 loop is CASSPTGSPFGNTIYF. In DNA form, the CDR3 reads TGTGCCAGCAGCCCTACAGGGTCGCCGTTTGGAAACACCATATATTTT.

This clone showed up just a few times. The rearrangement links TRBV3-1 (or the pseudogene TRBV3-2) to TRBJ2-3, with D tentatively TRBD2 (5 bases). CDR3 size: 12 residues. Trimming left V 7 bases short and J 6 bases short, with 11 bases between. Germline assignment: CDR1 LGHDT and CDR2 YNNKEL (reference sequence). The CDR3 reads CASTSQSDTQYF. The DNA for the CDR3 is TGTGCCAGCACTAGCCAATCCGATACGCAGTATTTT.

The chain has TRBV18 and TRBJ1-4; D is possibly TRBD1 (6 bases). Germline CDR1 KGHSH, CDR2 LQKENI. V was cut by 3 bases and J by 8 bases, with 13 bases left in between. The CDR3 runs 14 residues. The CDR3 DNA is TGTGCCAGCTCACCGAACAGGGAAAGCGAAAAACTGTTTTTT. Translated, it gives CASSPNRESEKLFF.